This TCR beta chain was captured by sequencing in a study of T-cell memory formation after mild COVID-19 (dated by TCRdb to about 2021). Looking at the study overall: TCR sequence clusters from the two donors were largely donor specific. Longitudinal TCRalpha and TCRbeta repertoire sequencing tracked T-cell clones expanding and contracting after mild COVID-19 in a couple of donors. The cohort was made up of two young adult volunteers, one female and one male, who were previously healthy.

Comments on this clonotype: Which antigen it targets is not known. No clone much larger than this one lies a single base away; base qualities are absent.

The research as a whole found: SARS-CoV-2 specificity was not confirmed for the second-wave clones peaking on day 37. From day 15 to 85, contracting clones showed balanced CD4/CD8 phenotypes, whereas a second wave of clones that expanded from day 15 to 37 leaned towards CD4+. Contracting CD4+ clones were found mainly in CM and EM memory subsets, while CD8+ clones were enriched in EMRA. Some responding clones were detected in pre-infection memory, suggesting pre-existing cross-reactive memory T cells joined the SARS-CoV-2 response. The study included only a couple of mild cases, and larger cohorts that include severe cases with pre-infection samples were judged to be necessary.

Sequencing took place on an Illumina NovaSeq 6000. TCRalpha and TCRbeta cDNA libraries were built by 5'RACE with constant-segment primers, adding sample barcodes and unique molecular identifiers. RNA was extracted from every sample with Trizol reagent. Libraries were amplified in two PCR steps, with a second sample barcode and Illumina TruSeq adapters added in the second step. Sequencing of the libraries was done on an Illumina NovaSeq, producing 2 x 150 bp paired-end reads. The original pipeline was this. With migec v1.2.7, reads were demultiplexed and then collapsed into UMI-guided consensus sequences. Using mixcr v2.1.11, UMI consensuses were aligned to TRA and TRB V and J templates and then assembled into clonotypes. A clonotype was counted as expanded or contracted only if both edgeR and NoisET called the change significant, with noise models trained on biological replicates. For edgeR calls, the cutoffs were a false discovery rate-adjusted p below 0.01 and a log2 fold-change threshold of 1. As an exploratory analysis of dynamics, max-normalized trajectories of the 1000 most abundant clonotypes were examined with PCA combined with hierarchical clustering. Separately sequenced CD4+ and CD8+ repertoires were used to assign the CD4 or CD8 phenotype of responding clones. TCRdb's own reprocessing of the public reads used fastp at Q25 and MiXCR and kept productive beta chains. Entries are consolidated by CDR3 protein sequence, retaining the most common genes and DNA. It is TCRdb's table, rather than the study itself, that gives the V and J calls and clone size. Here the sample has hundreds of thousands of distinct CDR3 sequences; around 30% occur a single time. The leading ten clones occupy roughly 13% of the sample.

CDR3 length: 15 amino acids, cysteine to phenylalanine. The DNA shown is the 45-base CDR3, in frame from base 1. The germline V gene encodes CDR1 MNHEY and CDR2 SMNVEV (reference sequence). The V end gives up 5 bases and the J end 0 bases, leaving 5 bases in the junction not matched to a gene. Ficoll-Paque density gradient centrifugation was the method used to isolate PBMCs. This clonotype was obtained from an adult woman who had mild COVID-19 (a few samples of this study predate the infection). The sample titles of this study are shuffled in the database, so cell type and time point are left out; the donor was told from shared clones. The source material was PBMCs or a T cell subset sorted from them (not recorded which). Recombination linked TRBV27 to TRBJ1-1; TRBD1 aligns with 8 central bases. The DNA sequence follows: TGTGCCAGCAGTACAGACAGGGGTTTGAACACTGAAGCTTTCTTT. This codes for CASSTDRGLNTEAFF.